One sample yielded the 20 T cell receptor beta chains listed below, sequenced in a study of blood T cell repertoires in COVID-19. TCRdb's copy holds only in-frame clones and misses some; the assay was immunoSEQ multiplex PCR. The data show about 170,000 clones, 85% to 95% seen once. Sequencing was done on a sample of peripheral blood. The receptor source for this set is a woman in her forties or fifties with acute or convalescent COVID-19.

The rearrangement joins TRBV5-4 to TRBJ1-5, with D hard to call. This CDR3 has 14 residues. CDR1 SGHNT and CDR2 YYREEE come from the germline V gene (reference sequence). The V gene lost 3 bases and the J gene lost 4 bases, with 11 bases spanning the gap. CDR3 sequence reads: CASSSGPKNQPQHF. CDR3 DNA: TGTGCCAGCAGCTCGGGTCCGAAGAATCAGCCCCAGCATTTT.

This chain links TRBV27 with TRBJ2-3; TRBD1 aligns across 9 bases. Germline V gene data show CDR1 as MNHEY and CDR2 as SMNVEV (reference sequence). After removal of 0 bases from V and 2 bases from J, the junction contained 3 bases not matched to a gene. The CDR3 runs to 16 residues. CDR3 in DNA: TGTGCCAGCAGTTTATCAAGGACAGGGGACACAGATACGCAGTATTTT. Residues: CASSLSRTGDTDTQYF.

V gene TRBV3-1 (or the pseudogene TRBV3-2) combines with J gene TRBJ2-5, with 10 bases fitting TRBD2. The CDR3 is 16 amino acids. The trim removed 0 bases at V and 5 bases at J, leaving 6 bases unmatched. Germline CDR1 is LGHDT and CDR2 is YNNKEL (reference sequence). The CDR3 sequence is CASSQEAGGIGETQYF. The CDR3 DNA reads TGTGCCAGCAGCCAAGAAGCGGGGGGGATTGGGGAGACCCAGTACTTC.

The chain recombines TRBV19 with TRBJ2-7, with 10 positions matching TRBD2. V lost 4 bases and J lost 6; bases outside the gene matches: 12. Germline loops: CDR1 LNHDA, CDR2 SQIVND (reference sequence). This CDR3 is 16 amino acids long. The CDR3 region has the DNA TGTGCCAGTAGTAGGGGACTAGCGTTCGGAGGCCTCGAGCAGTACTTC. Its translation is CASSRGLAFGGLEQYF.

This chain uses TRBV13 with TRBJ1-6; D is unclear. Germline loops: CDR1 PRHDT, CDR2 FYEKMQ (reference sequence). This CDR3 has 17 residues. Trimming removed 2 bases from V and 4 bases from J, with 15 bases in between. The CDR3: CASSLSPRVSYNSPLHF. Here the CDR3 DNA reads TGTGCCAGCAGCTTATCCCCGCGGGTTTCTTATAATTCACCCCTCCACTTT.

The chain has TRBV5-1 and TRBJ1-1, with D maybe TRBD1 (5 bases). Trimming pared 0 bases from V and 1 base from J, leaving 7 bases between. From germline, CDR1 is SGHRS and CDR2 YFSETQ. The CDR3 length is 14 residues. The DNA of the CDR3 is TGCGCCAGCAGCTTGGGACAGCCGAACACTGAAGCTTTCTTT. This translates into CASSLGQPNTEAFF.

This clone is a singleton in its sample. The chain combines TRBV5-6 with TRBJ1-1; 8 bases match TRBD1. This CDR3 has 14 amino acids. Germline values: CDR1 SGHDT, CDR2 YYEEEE. With 2 bases clipped from V and 5 bases from J, the junction kept 5 bases outside the gene matches. The CDR3: CASSFQGARTEAFF. In DNA, the CDR3 is TGTGCCAGCAGCTTTCAGGGGGCTCGGACTGAAGCTTTCTTT. Combining the CDR3 with reference TRBV5-6 and TRBJ1-1 gives the whole variable domain DAGVTQSPTHLIKTRGQQVTLRCSPKSGHDTVSWYQQALGQGPQFIFQYYEEEERQRGNFPDRFSGHQFPNYSSELNVNALLLGDSALYLCASSFQGARTEAFFGQGTRLTVV.

The rearrangement links TRBV24-1 to TRBJ2-5; 9 bases align to TRBD1. The CDR3 covers 16 residues. After removal of 4 bases from V and 5 bases from J, the junction contained 10 bases not matched to a gene. Per the germline V gene, CDR1 is KGHDR and CDR2 is SFDVKD. The CDR3 loop is CATSDFKTGGNETQYF. The CDR3 bases are TGTGCCACCAGTGACTTCAAAACAGGGGGCAATGAGACCCAGTACTTC.

This chain joins TRBV10-2 and TRBJ1-2, with 9 positions matching TRBD1. J lost 8 bases, V lost 0 bases, and 10 bases had no gene match. There are 16 residues in the CDR3. Per the germline V gene, CDR1 is WSHSY and CDR2 is SAAADI. The DNA of the CDR3 is TGCGCCAGCAGTGAGTCGGGGACAGGGTGGGATGGAGGCTACACCTTC. Translation gives CASSESGTGWDGGYTF.

J is TRBJ1-1 and V is TRBV7-2; weak D call: TRBD1 (6 bases). The germline V gene has CDR1 SGHTA and CDR2 FQGNSA. CDR3 length: 12 amino acids. V was pared by 7 bases and J by 11 bases, with 17 bases between. CDR3 coding DNA: TGTGCCAGCAACTCCGAGGCGGGGGCGGCTTTCTTT. Translation gives CASNSEAGAAFF. The whole variable domain, remainder taken from reference TRBV7-2 and TRBJ1-1, is GAGVSQSPSNKVTEKGKDVELRCDPISGHTALYWYRQSLGQGLEFLIYFQGNSAPDKSGLPSDRFSAERTGGSVSTLTIQRTQQEDSAVYLCASNSEAGAAFFGQGTRLTVV.

This clone was found a few times. The J gene is TRBJ1-6, the V gene TRBV28, with D perhaps TRBD1 (5 bases). Trimming took 4 bases from V and 6 from J, leaving 10 bases between them. The CDR3 has 14 residues. CDR1 and CDR2 (germline): MDHEN, SYDVKM. CDR3 residues: CASSSGGFNSPLHF. CDR3 DNA sequence: TGTGCCAGCAGTTCTGGGGGGTTTAATTCACCCCTCCACTTT.

This clone was observed once. The V and J genes are TRBV28 and TRBJ2-1; TRBD2 matches at 9 bases. The CDR3 loop spans 15 amino acids. Germline CDR1 reads MDHEN; CDR2 reads SYDVKM. The V segment lost 5 bases and the J segment 0 bases; nucleotides outside the gene matches: 2. This CDR3 is CASSLAGSSYNEQFF. Written as DNA, the CDR3 is TGTGCCAGCAGTCTAGCGGGATCCTCCTACAATGAGCAGTTCTTC.

J is TRBJ1-1 and V is TRBV29-1; D is unresolved. The CDR3 has 14 residues. CDR1 is SQVTM, CDR2 ANQGSEA, per germline. Between the trimmed V and J ends, which lost 4 bases and 2 bases, there was a span of 14 bases. CDR3 protein: CSVGATLSNTEAFF. In nucleotides, the CDR3 is TGCAGCGTTGGGGCGACCTTATCTAACACTGAAGCTTTCTTT.

The J gene is TRBJ2-1, the V gene TRBV11-2; D is perhaps TRBD1 (6 bases). Germline CDR1 SGHAT, CDR2 FQNNGV. V was pared by 2 bases and J by 10 bases, with 18 bases between. The CDR3 has 15 residues. CDR3 in DNA: TGTGCCAGCAGCTTAAGTGAGACAGGCTTCGAGGAGCAGTTCTTC. Residues: CASSLSETGFEEQFF.

V gene TRBV10-3 combines with J gene TRBJ2-7, with 12 bases lining up with TRBD2. Germline CDR1 is ENHRY and CDR2 is SYGVKD. This CDR3 has 15 residues. V lost 7 bases to trimming and J lost 3 bases; unmatched junction nucleotides: 7. For the CDR3, the DNA is TGTGCCATCATGGGACTAGCGGGCCAAAACTACGAGCAGTACTTC. The encoded protein is CAIMGLAGQNYEQYF.

The CDR3 is CASSLRGTGGKNTGELFF. Here the CDR3 DNA reads TGTGCCAGCAGCTTAAGGGGGACAGGGGGAAAGAACACCGGGGAGCTGTTTTTT. This chain connects TRBV7-2 to TRBJ2-2; 11 nucleotides match TRBD1. The V gene end was trimmed by 2 bases and the J gene end by 1 base; junction bases not matched to a gene: 6. Germline V lookup: CDR1 SGHTA, CDR2 FQGNSA. CDR3 length: 18 residues.

This clone has just one count. The chain employs TRBV7-9 and TRBJ2-5, with TRBD2 matching 10 bases. Trimming at V came to 7 bases and at J to 7 bases, leaving 15 bases not matched to a gene. The CDR3 has 16 amino acids. The germline V gene has CDR1 SEHNR and CDR2 FQNEAQ (reference sequence). CDR3 residues: CASNPPASGSRVTQYF. The DNA of the CDR3 is TGTGCCAGCAACCCGCCGGCTAGCGGGAGCAGGGTGACCCAGTACTTC.

The chain couples TRBV6-5 to TRBJ2-1, with TRBD1 identical over 8 bases. Unmatched junction bases numbered 7, after V lost 6 bases and J lost 6 bases. From germline, CDR1 is MNHEY and CDR2 SVGAGI. The CDR3 contains 14 residues. For the CDR3, the DNA is TGTGCCAGCAGGAGACAGGGGCTTAGCAATGAGCAGTTCTTC. Translating it yields CASRRQGLSNEQFF.

The chain couples TRBV18 to TRBJ2-7, with TRBD1 identical over 7 bases. Germline-derived CDR1 and CDR2 are KGHSH and LQKENI. This CDR3 comprises 14 residues. Unmatched junction bases numbered 3, after V lost 3 bases and J lost 1 base. In DNA, the CDR3 is TGTGCCAGCTCACCTCCGGGACAGTCCTACGAGCAGTACTTC. As protein: CASSPPGQSYEQYF.

The rearrangement joins TRBV2 to TRBJ1-1; 8 bases map to TRBD1. Germline V gives CDR1 SNHLY, CDR2 FYNNEI. The CDR3 covers 11 residues. Trimming removed 9 bases from V and 5 bases from J; junction bases left unmatched: 2. The CDR3: CARQGVTEAFF. In nucleotides, the CDR3 is TGTGCCAGACAGGGGGTAACTGAAGCTTTCTTT. Using reference TRBV2 and TRBJ1-1 for the parts outside the CDR3, the full variable domain is EPEVTQTPSHQVTQMGQEVILRCVPISNHLYFYWYRQILGQKVEFLVSFYNNEISEKSEIFDDQFSVERPDGSNFTLKIRSTKLEDSAMYFCARQGVTEAFFGQGTRLTVV.